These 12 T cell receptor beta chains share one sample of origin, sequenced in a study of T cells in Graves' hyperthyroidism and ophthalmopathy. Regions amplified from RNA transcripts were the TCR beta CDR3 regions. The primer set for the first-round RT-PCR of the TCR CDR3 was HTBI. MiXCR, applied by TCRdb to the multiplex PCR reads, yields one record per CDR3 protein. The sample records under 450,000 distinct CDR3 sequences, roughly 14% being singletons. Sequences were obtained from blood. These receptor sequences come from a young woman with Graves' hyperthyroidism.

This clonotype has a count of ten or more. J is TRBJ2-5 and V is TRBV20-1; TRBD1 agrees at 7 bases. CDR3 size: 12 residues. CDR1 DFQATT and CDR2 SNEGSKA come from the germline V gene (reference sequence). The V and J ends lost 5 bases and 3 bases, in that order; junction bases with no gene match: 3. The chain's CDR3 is CSASDRKETQYF. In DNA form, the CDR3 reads TGCAGTGCTTCGGACAGGAAAGAGACCCAGTACTTC.

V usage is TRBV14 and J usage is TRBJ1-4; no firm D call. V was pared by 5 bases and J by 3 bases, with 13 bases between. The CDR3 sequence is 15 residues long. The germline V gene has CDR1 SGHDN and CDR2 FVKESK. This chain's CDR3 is CASSTGSKANEKLFF. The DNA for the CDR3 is TGTGCCAGCAGCACGGGGTCGAAAGCTAATGAAAAACTGTTTTTT. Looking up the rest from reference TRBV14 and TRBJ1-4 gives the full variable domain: EAGVTQFPSHSVIEKGQTVTLRCDPISGHDNLYWYRRVMGKEIKFLLHFVKESKQDESGMPNNRFLAERTGGTYSTLKVQPAELEDSGVYFCASSTGSKANEKLFFGSGTQLSVL.

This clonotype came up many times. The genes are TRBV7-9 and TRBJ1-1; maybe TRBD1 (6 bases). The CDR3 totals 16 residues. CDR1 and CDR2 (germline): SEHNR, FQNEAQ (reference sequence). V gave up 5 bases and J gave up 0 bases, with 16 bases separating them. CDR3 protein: CASSRRGDFMNTEAFF. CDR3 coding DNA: TGTGCCAGCAGCCGGAGGGGGGACTTTATGAACACTGAAGCTTTCTTT.

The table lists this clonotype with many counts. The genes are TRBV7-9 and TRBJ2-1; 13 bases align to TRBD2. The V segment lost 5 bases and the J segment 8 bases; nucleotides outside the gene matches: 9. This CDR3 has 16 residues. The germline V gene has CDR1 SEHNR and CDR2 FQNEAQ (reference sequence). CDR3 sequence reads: CASSRRLAGGIDEQFF. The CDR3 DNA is TGTGCCAGCAGCCGGAGACTAGCGGGAGGAATCGATGAGCAGTTCTTC.

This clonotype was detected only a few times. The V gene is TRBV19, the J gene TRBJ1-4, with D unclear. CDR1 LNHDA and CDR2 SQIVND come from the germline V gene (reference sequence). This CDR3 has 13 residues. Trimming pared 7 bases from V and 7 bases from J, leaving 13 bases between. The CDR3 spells CASTTVFSEKLFF. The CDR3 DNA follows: TGTGCCAGTACAACGGTTTTTAGTGAAAAACTGTTTTTT.

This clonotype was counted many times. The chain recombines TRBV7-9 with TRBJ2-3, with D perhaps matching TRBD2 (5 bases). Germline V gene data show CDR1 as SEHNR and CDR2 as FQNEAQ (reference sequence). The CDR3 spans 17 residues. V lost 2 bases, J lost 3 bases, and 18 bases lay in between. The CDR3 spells CASSLTRTLVRTDTQYF. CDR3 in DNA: TGTGCCAGCAGCTTAACCCGGACTCTGGTGCGGACAGATACGCAGTATTTT.

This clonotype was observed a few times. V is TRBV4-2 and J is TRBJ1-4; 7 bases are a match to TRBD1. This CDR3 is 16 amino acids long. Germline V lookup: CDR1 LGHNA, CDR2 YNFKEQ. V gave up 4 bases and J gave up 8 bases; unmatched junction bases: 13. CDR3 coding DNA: TGTGCCAGCAGCCCGGGACAGCGGGGGGTTCGAGAAAAACTGTTTTTT. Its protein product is CASSPGQRGVREKLFF.

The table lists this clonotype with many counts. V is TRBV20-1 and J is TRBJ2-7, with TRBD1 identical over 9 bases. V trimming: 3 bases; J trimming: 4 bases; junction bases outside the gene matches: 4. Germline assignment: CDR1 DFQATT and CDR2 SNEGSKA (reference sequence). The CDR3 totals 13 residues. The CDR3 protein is CSARADRGYEQYF. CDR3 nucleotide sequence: TGCAGTGCTAGGGCGGACAGGGGTTACGAGCAGTACTTC.

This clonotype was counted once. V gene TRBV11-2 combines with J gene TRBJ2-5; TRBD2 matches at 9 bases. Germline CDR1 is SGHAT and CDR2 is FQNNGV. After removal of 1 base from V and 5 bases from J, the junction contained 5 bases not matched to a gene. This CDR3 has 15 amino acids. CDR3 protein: CASSLVRGGGETQYF. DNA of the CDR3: TGTGCCAGCAGCTTAGTGCGGGGGGGAGGCGAGACCCAGTACTTC. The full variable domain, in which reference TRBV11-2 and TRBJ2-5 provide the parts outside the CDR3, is EAGVAQSPRYKIIEKRQSVAFWCNPISGHATLYWYQQILGQGPKLLIQFQNNGVVDDSQLPKDRFSAERLKGVDSTLKIQPAKLEDSAVYLCASSLVRGGGETQYFGPGTRLLVL.

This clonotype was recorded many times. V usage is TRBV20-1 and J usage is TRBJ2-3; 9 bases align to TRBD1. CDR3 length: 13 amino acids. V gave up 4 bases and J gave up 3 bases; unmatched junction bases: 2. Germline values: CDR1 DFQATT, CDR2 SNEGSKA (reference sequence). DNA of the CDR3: TGCAGTGCTACCGGGACAGGGACAGATACGCAGTATTTT. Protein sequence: CSATGTGTDTQYF.

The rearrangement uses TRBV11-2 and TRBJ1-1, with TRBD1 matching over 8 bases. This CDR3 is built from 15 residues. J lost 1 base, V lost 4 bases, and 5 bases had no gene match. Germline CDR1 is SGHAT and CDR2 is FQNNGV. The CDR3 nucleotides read TGTGCCAGCAGCTCTGGACAGGGCGGGAACACTGAAGCTTTCTTT. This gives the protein CASSSGQGGNTEAFF.

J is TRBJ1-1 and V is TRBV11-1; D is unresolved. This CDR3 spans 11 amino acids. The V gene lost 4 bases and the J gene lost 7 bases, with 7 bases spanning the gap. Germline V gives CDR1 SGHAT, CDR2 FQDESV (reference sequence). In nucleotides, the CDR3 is TGTGCCAGCAGCTCCTCTATTGAAGCTTTCTTT. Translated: CASSSSIEAFF.